This TCR beta chain was recovered during a study of CD8 T cells in ankylosing spondylitis. The CDR3 is made up of 15 amino acids. With 2 bases clipped from V and 6 bases from J, the junction kept 8 bases outside the gene matches. This clonotype appeared many times. From the 5' RACE reads, TCRdb called clonotypes with MiXCR, one entry per CDR3 protein. Here the sample spans approximately 240,000 distinct CDR3 sequences, 24% being singletons. The sequence derives from a male donor with ankylosing spondylitis or in good health (not recorded which). This rearrangement joins TRBV12-3 or TRBV12-4 to TRBJ2-7; 9 positions match TRBD2. Material for sequencing was blood, either unsorted or a sorted T cell fraction (not recorded which). The CDR3 here is CASSLSLGGRAEQYF. In DNA, the CDR3 is TGTGCCAGCAGTTTATCCCTAGGCGGGAGGGCCGAGCAGTACTTC.